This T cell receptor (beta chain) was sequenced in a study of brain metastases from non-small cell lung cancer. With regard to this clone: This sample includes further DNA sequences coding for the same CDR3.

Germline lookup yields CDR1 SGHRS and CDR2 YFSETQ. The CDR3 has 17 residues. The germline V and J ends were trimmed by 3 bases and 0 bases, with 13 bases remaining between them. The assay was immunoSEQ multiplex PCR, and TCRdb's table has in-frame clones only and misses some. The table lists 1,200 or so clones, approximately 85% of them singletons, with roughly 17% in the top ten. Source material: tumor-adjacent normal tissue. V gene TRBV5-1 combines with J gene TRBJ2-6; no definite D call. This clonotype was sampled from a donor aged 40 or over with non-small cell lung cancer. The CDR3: CASSSDGLGSGANVLTF. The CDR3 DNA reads TGCGCCAGCAGCTCGGATGGGTTGGGCTCTGGGGCCAACGTCCTGACTTTC.